These 21 T cell receptor beta chains were sequenced from one sample in a study of blood T cells in healthy people across ages. A sample-barcoded 5' primer and a J-beta primer mix were used in a second PCR of about 6 to 12 cycles. TCRdb reprocessed the 5' RACE reads via MiXCR and lists one record per CDR3 protein. Here the sample spans 850,000 to 1,000,000 distinct CDR3 sequences, just over 50% being singletons. Material: blood. These receptors all come from a woman aged 60-75 years in good health.

J is TRBJ2-7 and V is TRBV28; perhaps TRBD1 as D (5 bases). The CDR3 spans 15 residues. Germline values: CDR1 MDHEN, CDR2 SYDVKM. V was pared by 2 bases and J by 6 bases, with 17 bases between. The CDR3 spells CASSLTGLRQGEQYF. CDR3 bases: TGTGCCAGCAGTTTAACGGGCCTAAGGCAGGGCGAGCAGTACTTC.

The chain couples TRBV7-8 to TRBJ2-3; D may be TRBD1 (6 bases). CDR3 length: 14 amino acids. Per germline, CDR1 SGHVS and CDR2 FQNEAQ. V lost 8 bases and J lost 3, with 15 bases in between. Written as DNA, the CDR3 is TGTGCCAGCCGCAGAGGGGGTCCTACAGATACGCAGTATTTT. Its protein is CASRRGGPTDTQYF.

This clonotype has only a few counts. V and J are TRBV9 and TRBJ1-6; D gene unclear. Trimming stripped 0 bases from V and 10 bases from J, with 8 bases between. This CDR3 has 13 residues. In germline, CDR1 is SGDLS, CDR2 YYNGEE. CDR3 DNA sequence: TGTGCCAGCAGCGTAGGAGGCGGATCACCCCTCCACTTT. Translating it yields CASSVGGGSPLHF.

The V gene is TRBV6-6, the J gene TRBJ1-2; 7 bases agree with TRBD1. The germline CDR1 and CDR2 sequences are MNHNY and SVGAGI (reference sequence). The CDR3 contains 14 residues. V dropped 5 bases and J dropped 4; count of bases not matched to a gene: 7. This CDR3 reads CASSDREGGYGYTF. The CDR3 DNA follows: TGTGCCAGCAGTGACAGGGAGGGAGGCTATGGCTACACCTTC.

This chain uses TRBV9 with TRBJ2-7, with 8 nucleotides matching TRBD2. Per germline, CDR1 SGDLS and CDR2 YYNGEE. The CDR3 is made up of 15 amino acids. V lost 2 bases, J lost 0 bases, and 4 bases stayed unmatched. The CDR3 DNA is TGTGCCAGCAGCGTTTTAGCGGGGAACTCCTACGAGCAGTACTTC. Its protein is CASSVLAGNSYEQYF.

The J gene is TRBJ2-3, the V gene TRBV7-3; 11 bases match TRBD2. In germline, CDR1 is SGHTA, CDR2 FQGTGA. CDR3 length equals 16 residues. V shed 1 base and J 3 bases; nucleotides not matched to a gene: 3. The CDR3 bases are TGTGCCAGCAGCTTAAACCTAGCGGGGGGTACAGATACGCAGTATTTT. Translated, it gives CASSLNLAGGTDTQYF. Full variable domain (rest looked up from reference TRBV7-3 and TRBJ2-3): GAGVSQTPSNKVTEKGKYVELRCDPISGHTALYWYRQSLGQGPEFLIYFQGTGAADDSGLPNDRFFAVRPEGSVSTLKIQRTERGDSAVYLCASSLNLAGGTDTQYFGPGTRLTVL.

The chain recombines TRBV28 with TRBJ2-7; perhaps TRBD2 as D (6 bases). This CDR3 comprises 13 residues. Germline V gene sequence: CDR1 MDHEN, CDR2 SYDVKM. Trimming pared 7 bases from V and 1 base from J, leaving 11 bases between. The CDR3 DNA is TGTGCCAGCATGGCGGGGTATTCCTACGAGCAGTACTTC. This sequence encodes CASMAGYSYEQYF.

This clonotype was picked up a small number of times. The chain uses TRBV4-1 and TRBJ1-4; D might be TRBD1 (5 bases). The CDR3 has 16 amino acids. V was trimmed by 5 bases and J by 3 bases, leaving 16 bases between them. Germline assignment: CDR1 MGHRA and CDR2 YSYEKL. CDR3 protein: CASSVRDRASNEKLFF. CDR3 nucleotide sequence: TGCGCCAGCAGCGTCCGGGACCGAGCGTCTAATGAAAAACTGTTTTTT.

This clonotype was counted between two and nine times. The chain combines TRBV5-1 with TRBJ2-5; D could derive from TRBD1 or TRBD2 (5 bases each). The CDR3 spans 15 residues. Trimming cost V 3 bases and J 5 bases, with 17 bases left between them. Germline CDR1 SGHRS, CDR2 YFSETQ. CDR3: CASSSILRDAETQYF. Here the CDR3 DNA reads TGCGCCAGCAGCTCAATCCTCAGGGACGCGGAGACCCAGTACTTC.

CDR3: CASSTYREKEQFF. As DNA, the CDR3 is TGTGCCAGCAGCACCTACAGGGAGAAAGAGCAGTTCTTC. The J gene is TRBJ2-7, the V gene TRBV27; D is possibly TRBD1 (6 bases). The J call is uncertain, as TRBJ2-1 better fits the DNA end. The CDR3 length is 13 residues. Germline lookup yields CDR1 MNHEY and CDR2 SMNVEV (reference sequence).

This clonotype was observed a handful of times. The gene calls are TRBV5-1 and TRBJ2-5, with D perhaps given as TRBD1 or TRBD2 (5 bases each). This CDR3 has 15 amino acids. Trimming stripped 4 bases from V and 2 bases from J, with 15 bases between. Germline CDR1 SGHRS, CDR2 YFSETQ. CDR3: CASSAAGTQQETQYF. The CDR3, as DNA: TGCGCCAGCAGCGCGGCCGGGACGCAACAAGAGACCCAGTACTTC.

This clonotype was recorded a few times. For the CDR3, the DNA is TGTGCCACCAGTGATTTGGGGGGGGTCAATGAGCAGTTCTTC. It translates to CATSDLGGVNEQFF. V usage is TRBV24-1 and J usage is TRBJ2-1; TRBD2 aligns across 7 bases. Trimming at V came to 0 bases and at J to 6 bases, leaving 1 base not matched to a gene. From germline, CDR1 is KGHDR and CDR2 SFDVKD. The CDR3 runs to 14 residues.

This clonotype was observed a few times. The V and J genes are TRBV12-3 or TRBV12-4 and TRBJ1-1, with D hard to call. There are 14 residues in the CDR3. The V end was cut by 5 bases, the J end by 4 bases, with 14 bases between. CDR3 DNA sequence: TGTGCCAGCAGTAACTACGAGGATGGCACTGAAGCTTTCTTT. Protein product: CASSNYEDGTEAFF.

The chain recombines TRBV6-1 with TRBJ1-2; 8 bases line up with TRBD1. Trimming removed 4 bases from V and 6 bases from J; junction bases left unmatched: 10. The CDR3 has 15 residues. Germline-derived CDR1 and CDR2 are MNHNS and SASEGT. CDR3 DNA: TGTGCCAGCAGTGCCGGGACAGGCGGGGTAAATGGCTACACCTTC. Encoded protein: CASSAGTGGVNGYTF.

With regard to this clonotype: A clone one base away is much larger, so this may be a read error. The genes are TRBV5-1 and TRBJ2-5, with TRBD2 matching 8 bases. Germline values: CDR1 SGHRS, CDR2 YFSETQ. CDR3 length: 15 amino acids. Germline trimming cut 4 bases from V and 11 bases from J; bases unmatched to any gene: 16. CDR3 sequence (DNA): TGCGCCAGCAGCCCCTCCAGCGGGAGTGAGGTTCAGCAGTACTTC. Translated: CASSPSSGSEVQQYF.

The V and J genes are TRBV6-1 and TRBJ1-2; the D gene is possibly TRBD1 (5 bases). Between the trimmed V and J ends, which lost 6 bases and 10 bases, there was a span of 18 bases. This CDR3 contains 13 residues. Looked up from germline, CDR1 is MNHNS and CDR2 is SASEGT. In nucleotides, the CDR3 is TGTGCCAGCAGAGGGGACGGGGAAAGGGACTACACCTTC. It translates to CASRGDGERDYTF.

The gene calls are TRBV20-1 and TRBJ2-7, with 12 bases matching TRBD2. Germline-derived CDR1 and CDR2 are DFQATT and SNEGSKA (reference sequence). With V trimmed by 6 bases and J by 2 bases, 8 bases remained unmatched. There are 15 residues in the CDR3. In nucleotides, the CDR3 is TGCAGTGCCCCTCCGACTAGCGGGAGTACCTACGAGCAGTACTTC. Its translation: CSAPPTSGSTYEQYF.

CDR3 region: CASSPSGTGNEQYF. Written as DNA, the CDR3 is TGTGCCAGCAGCCCTAGCGGTACGGGGAATGAGCAGTACTTC. The V gene is TRBV7-3, the J gene TRBJ2-5; 7 nucleotides match TRBD2. The CDR3 runs to 14 residues. The germline CDR1 and CDR2 sequences are SGHTA and FQGTGA. Trimming cost V 5 bases and J 11 bases; bases outside gene matches: 14.

The chain has TRBV10-3 and TRBJ2-1; D ambiguous. The germline V gene has CDR1 ENHRY and CDR2 SYGVKD. Trimming took off 2 bases at V and 8 bases at J, with 13 bases between the two ends. The CDR3 sequence is 14 residues long. The CDR3 sequence: CAISEGKPFDEQFF. For the CDR3, the DNA is TGTGCCATCAGTGAGGGGAAACCCTTCGATGAGCAGTTCTTC.

The sample holds many counts of this clonotype. The chain couples TRBV7-2 to TRBJ2-3, with no clear D. The CDR3 spans 11 residues. V gave up 5 bases and J gave up 6 bases, with 6 bases separating them. Germline V gene lookup returns CDR1 SGHTA and CDR2 FQGNSA. The CDR3, as DNA: TGTGCCAGCAGCGCCCATGATACGCAGTATTTT. Residues: CASSAHDTQYF.

This chain links TRBV15 with TRBJ1-2, with D maybe TRBD1 (5 bases). The ends were cut back, 0 bases at V and 0 bases at J, with 11 bases in the middle. CDR3 length: 16 residues. From germline, CDR1 is LNHNV and CDR2 YYDKDF (reference sequence). CDR3 DNA sequence: TGTGCCACCAGCAGAGATCCCGGGGACGCTAACTATGGCTACACCTTC. Translating it yields CATSRDPGDANYGYTF.